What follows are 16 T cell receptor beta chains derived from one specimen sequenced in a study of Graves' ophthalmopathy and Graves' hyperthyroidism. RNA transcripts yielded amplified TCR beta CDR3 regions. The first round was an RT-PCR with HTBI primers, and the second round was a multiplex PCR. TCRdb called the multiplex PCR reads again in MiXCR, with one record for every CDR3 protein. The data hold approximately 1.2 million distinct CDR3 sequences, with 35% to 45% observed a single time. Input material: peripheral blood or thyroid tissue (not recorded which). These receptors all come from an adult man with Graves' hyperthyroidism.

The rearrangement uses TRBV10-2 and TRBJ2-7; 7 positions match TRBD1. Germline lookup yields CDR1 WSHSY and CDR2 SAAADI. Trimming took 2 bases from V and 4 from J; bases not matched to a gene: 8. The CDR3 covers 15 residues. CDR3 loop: CASSEPPDRRYEQYF. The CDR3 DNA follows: TGCGCCAGCAGTGAGCCGCCGGACAGGAGGTACGAGCAGTACTTC.

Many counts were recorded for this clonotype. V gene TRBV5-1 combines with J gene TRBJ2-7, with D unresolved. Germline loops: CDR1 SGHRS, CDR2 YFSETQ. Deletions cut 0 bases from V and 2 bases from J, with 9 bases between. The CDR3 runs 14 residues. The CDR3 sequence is CASSLDPSTYEQYF. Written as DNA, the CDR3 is TGCGCCAGCAGCTTGGATCCCAGTACCTACGAGCAGTACTTC.

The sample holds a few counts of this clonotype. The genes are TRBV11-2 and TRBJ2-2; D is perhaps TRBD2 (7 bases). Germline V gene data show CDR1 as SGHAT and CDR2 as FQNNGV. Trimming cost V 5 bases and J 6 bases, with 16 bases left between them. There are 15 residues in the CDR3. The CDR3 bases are TGTGCCAGCAGCGCAAGAGGGGGGGCCGCCGGGGAGCTGTTTTTT. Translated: CASSARGGAAGELFF.

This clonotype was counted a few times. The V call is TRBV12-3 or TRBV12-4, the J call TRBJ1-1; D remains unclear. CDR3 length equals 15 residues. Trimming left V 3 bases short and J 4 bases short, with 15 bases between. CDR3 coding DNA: TGTGCCAGCAGTTTGGGTGAAGGGAGGAGCACTGAAGCTTTCTTT. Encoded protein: CASSLGEGRSTEAFF.

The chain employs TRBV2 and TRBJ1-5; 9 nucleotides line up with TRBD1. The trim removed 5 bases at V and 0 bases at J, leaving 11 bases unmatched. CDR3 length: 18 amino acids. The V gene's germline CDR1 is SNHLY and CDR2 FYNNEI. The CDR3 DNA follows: TGTGCCAGCAGTTACCCCGGGACAGGGCTTTATAGCAATCAGCCCCAGCATTTT. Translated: CASSYPGTGLYSNQPQHF.

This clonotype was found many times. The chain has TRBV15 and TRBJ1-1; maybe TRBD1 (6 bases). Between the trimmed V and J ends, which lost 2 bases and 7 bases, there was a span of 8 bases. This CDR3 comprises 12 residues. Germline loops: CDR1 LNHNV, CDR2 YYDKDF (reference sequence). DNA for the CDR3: TGTGCCACCAGCAGAATACAGGGTGAAGCTTTCTTT. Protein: CATSRIQGEAFF.

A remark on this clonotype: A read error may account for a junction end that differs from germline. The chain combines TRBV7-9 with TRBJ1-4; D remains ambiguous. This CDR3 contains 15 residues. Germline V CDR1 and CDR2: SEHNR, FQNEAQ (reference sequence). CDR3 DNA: TGCGCCAGCCGCCACCTGGGGTTGACTAATGAAAAACTGTTTTTT. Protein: CASRHLGLTNEKLFF.

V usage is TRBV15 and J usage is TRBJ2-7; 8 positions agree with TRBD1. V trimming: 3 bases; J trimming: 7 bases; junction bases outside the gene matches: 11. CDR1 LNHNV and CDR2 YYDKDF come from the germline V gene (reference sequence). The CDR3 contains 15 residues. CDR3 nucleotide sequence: TGTGCCACCAGCAGGCAAAGGACAGGGCATGGTGAGCAGTACTTC. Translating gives CATSRQRTGHGEQYF.

In nucleotides, the CDR3 is TGTGCCACCAGTGATTCTTGGGGCACTGAAGCTTTCTTT. It is translated as CATSDSWGTEAFF. The V and J genes are TRBV24-1 and TRBJ1-1, with D unresolved. The CDR3 sequence is 13 residues long. Germline values: CDR1 KGHDR, CDR2 SFDVKD. V lost 2 bases and J 4 bases, leaving 7 bases between the germline ends.

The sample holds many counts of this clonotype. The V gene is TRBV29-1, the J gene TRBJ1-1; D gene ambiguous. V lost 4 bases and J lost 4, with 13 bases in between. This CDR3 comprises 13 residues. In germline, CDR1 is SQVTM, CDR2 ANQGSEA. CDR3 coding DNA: TGCAGCGTTGTAGGGCCAATGGGCACTGAAGCTTTCTTT. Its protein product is CSVVGPMGTEAFF.

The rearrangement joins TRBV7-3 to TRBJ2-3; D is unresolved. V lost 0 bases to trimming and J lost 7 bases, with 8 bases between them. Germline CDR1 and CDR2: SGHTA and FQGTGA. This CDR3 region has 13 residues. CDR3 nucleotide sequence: TGTGCCAGCAGCTTAACTGAGAGGCATACGCAGTATTTT. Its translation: CASSLTERHTQYF.

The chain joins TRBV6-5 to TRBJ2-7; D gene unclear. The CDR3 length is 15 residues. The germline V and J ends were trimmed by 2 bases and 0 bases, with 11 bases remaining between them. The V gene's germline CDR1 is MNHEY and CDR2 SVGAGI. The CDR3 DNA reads TGTGCCAGCAGTTACCTTCGGTTTAGCTCCTACGAGCAGTACTTC. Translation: CASSYLRFSSYEQYF.

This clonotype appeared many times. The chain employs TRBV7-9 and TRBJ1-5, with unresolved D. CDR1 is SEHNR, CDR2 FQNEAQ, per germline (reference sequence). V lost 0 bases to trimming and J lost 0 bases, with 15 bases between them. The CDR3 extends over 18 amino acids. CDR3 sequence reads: CASSLARGNWNSNQPQHF. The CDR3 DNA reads TGTGCCAGCAGCTTAGCTAGAGGTAATTGGAATAGCAATCAGCCCCAGCATTTT.

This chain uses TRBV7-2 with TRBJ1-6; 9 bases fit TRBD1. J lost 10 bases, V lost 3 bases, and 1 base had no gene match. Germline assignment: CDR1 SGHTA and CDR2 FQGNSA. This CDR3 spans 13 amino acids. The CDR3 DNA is TGTGCCAGCAGCTTTGGACAGGGGTCACCCCTCCACTTT. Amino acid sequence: CASSFGQGSPLHF.

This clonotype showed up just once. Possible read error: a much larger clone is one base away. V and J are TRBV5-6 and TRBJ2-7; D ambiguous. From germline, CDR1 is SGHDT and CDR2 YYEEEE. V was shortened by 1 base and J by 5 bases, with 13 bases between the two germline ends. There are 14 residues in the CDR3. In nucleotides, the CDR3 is TGTGCCAGCAGCTTGTCTCCAGGAATTGACGAGCAGTACTTC. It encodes CASSLSPGIDEQYF.

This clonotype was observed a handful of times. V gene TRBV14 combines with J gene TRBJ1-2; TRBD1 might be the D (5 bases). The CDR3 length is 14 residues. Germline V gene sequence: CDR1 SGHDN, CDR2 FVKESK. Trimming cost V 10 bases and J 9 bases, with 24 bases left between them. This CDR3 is CATRKTGTQWRYTF. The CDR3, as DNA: TGTGCCACTCGCAAGACCGGGACCCAGTGGCGCTACACCTTC.